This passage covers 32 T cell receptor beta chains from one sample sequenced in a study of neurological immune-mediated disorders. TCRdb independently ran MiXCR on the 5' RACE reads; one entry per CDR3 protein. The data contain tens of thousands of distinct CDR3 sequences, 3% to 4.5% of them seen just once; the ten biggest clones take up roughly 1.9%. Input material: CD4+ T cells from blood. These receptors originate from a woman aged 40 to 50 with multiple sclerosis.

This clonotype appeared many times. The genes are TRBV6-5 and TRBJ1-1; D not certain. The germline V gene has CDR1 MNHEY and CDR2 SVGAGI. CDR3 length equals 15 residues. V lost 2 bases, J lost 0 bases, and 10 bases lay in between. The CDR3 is CASSYRDTMNTEAFF. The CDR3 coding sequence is TGTGCCAGCAGTTACCGGGATACCATGAACACTGAAGCTTTCTTT.

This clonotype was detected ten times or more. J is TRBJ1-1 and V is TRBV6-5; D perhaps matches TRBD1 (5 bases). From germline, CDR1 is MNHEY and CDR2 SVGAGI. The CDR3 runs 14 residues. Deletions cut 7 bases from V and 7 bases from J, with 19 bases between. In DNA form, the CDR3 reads TGTGCCAGCATTTCACGGTCGGGGGGAGGTGAAGCTTTCTTT. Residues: CASISRSGGGEAFF.

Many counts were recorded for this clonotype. CDR3 loop: CASSTGTRTYNEQFF. The CDR3 DNA sequence: TGCGCCAGCAGCACCGGGACAAGAACCTACAATGAGCAGTTCTTC. The rearrangement links TRBV5-1 to TRBJ2-1; D is perhaps TRBD1 (6 bases). V dropped 4 bases and J dropped 2 bases, with 13 bases sitting between them. CDR3 size: 15 residues. Germline-derived CDR1 and CDR2 are SGHRS and YFSETQ.

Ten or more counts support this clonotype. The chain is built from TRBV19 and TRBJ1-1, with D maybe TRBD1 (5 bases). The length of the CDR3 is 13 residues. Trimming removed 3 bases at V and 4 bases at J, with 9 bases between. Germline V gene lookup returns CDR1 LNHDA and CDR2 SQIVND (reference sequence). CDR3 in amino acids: CASSIAGGTEAFF. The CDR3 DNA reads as TGTGCCAGTAGTATCGCTGGGGGCACTGAAGCTTTCTTT.

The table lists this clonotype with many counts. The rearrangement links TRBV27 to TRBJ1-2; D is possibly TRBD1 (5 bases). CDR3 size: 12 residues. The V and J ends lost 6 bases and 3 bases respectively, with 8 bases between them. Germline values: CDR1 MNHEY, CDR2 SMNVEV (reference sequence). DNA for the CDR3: TGTGCCAGCAGAACAGGTGACTATGGCTACACCTTC. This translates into CASRTGDYGYTF.

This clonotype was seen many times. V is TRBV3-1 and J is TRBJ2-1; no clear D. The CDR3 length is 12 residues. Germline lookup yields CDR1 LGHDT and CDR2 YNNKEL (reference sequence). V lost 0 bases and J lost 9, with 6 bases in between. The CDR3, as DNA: TGTGCCAGCAGCCAAGATCGAGGTGAGCAGTTCTTC. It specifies CASSQDRGEQFF.

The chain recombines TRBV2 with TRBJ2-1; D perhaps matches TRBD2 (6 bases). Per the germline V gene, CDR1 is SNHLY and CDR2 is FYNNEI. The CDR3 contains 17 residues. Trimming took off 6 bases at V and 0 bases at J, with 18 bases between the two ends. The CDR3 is CASRFRGTFRSYNEQFF. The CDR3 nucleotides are TGTGCCAGCAGATTCCGGGGGACTTTCCGCTCCTACAATGAGCAGTTCTTC.

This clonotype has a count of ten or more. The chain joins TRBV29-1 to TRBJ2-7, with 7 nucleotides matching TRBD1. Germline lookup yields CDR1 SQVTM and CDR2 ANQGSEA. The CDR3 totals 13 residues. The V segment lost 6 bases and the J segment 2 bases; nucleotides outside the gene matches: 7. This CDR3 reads CSVERTGTYEQYF. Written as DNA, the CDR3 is TGCAGCGTAGAAAGGACAGGAACCTACGAGCAGTACTTC.

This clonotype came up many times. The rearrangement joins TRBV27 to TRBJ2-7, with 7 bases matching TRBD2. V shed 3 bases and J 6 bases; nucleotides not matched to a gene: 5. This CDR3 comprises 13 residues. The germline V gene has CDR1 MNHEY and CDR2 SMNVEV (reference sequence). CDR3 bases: TGTGCCAGCAGTTTTACTAGCGCCGGCGAGCAGTACTTC. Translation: CASSFTSAGEQYF.

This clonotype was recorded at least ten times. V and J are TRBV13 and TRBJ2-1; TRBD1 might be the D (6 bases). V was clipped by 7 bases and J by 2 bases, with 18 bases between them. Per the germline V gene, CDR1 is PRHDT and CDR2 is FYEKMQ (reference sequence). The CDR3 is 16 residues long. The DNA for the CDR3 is TGTGCCAGCAACCCCTCAGGGGTCCGAGCCTACAATGAGCAGTTCTTC. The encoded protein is CASNPSGVRAYNEQFF.

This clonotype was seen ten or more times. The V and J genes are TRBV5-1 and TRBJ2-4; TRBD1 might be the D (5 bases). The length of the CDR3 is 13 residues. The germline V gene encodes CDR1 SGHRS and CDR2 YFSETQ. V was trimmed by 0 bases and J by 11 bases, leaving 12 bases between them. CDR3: CASSLVEGALQYF. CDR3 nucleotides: TGCGCCAGCAGCTTGGTAGAAGGGGCACTTCAGTACTTC.

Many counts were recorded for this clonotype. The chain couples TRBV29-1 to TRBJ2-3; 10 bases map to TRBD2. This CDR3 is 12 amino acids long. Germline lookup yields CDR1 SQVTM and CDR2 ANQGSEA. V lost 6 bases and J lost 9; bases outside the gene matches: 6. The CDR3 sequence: CSVTTSGETQYF. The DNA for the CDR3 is TGCAGCGTCACCACTAGCGGGGAGACGCAGTATTTT.

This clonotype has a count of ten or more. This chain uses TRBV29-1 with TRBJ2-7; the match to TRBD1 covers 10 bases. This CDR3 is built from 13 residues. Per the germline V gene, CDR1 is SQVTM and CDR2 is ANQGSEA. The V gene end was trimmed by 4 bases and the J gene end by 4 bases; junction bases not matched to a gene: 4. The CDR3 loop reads CSVAGTGDYEQYF. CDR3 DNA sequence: TGCAGCGTTGCCGGGACAGGGGATTACGAGCAGTACTTC.

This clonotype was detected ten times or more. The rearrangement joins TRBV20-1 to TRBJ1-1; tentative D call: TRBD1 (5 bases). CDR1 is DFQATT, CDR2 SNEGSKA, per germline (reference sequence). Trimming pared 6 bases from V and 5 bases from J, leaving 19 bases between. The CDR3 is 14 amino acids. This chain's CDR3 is CSAPPRDLGTEAFF. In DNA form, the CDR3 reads TGCAGTGCCCCCCCCCGGGACTTGGGGACTGAAGCTTTCTTT.

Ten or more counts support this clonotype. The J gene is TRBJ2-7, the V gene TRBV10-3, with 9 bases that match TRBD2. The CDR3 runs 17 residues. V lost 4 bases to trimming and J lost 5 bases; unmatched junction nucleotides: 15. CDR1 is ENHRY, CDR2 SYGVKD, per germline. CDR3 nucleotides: TGTGCCATCAGTGTAGGTAGCGGGGGATCCCAAACGAACGAGCAGTACTTC. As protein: CAISVGSGGSQTNEQYF.

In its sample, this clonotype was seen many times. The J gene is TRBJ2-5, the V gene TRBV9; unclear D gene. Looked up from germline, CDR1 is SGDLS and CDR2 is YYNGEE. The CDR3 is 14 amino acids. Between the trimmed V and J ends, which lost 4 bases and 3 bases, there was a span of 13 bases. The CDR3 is CASSHLDAKETQYF. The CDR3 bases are TGTGCCAGCAGCCACCTGGACGCAAAAGAGACCCAGTACTTC.

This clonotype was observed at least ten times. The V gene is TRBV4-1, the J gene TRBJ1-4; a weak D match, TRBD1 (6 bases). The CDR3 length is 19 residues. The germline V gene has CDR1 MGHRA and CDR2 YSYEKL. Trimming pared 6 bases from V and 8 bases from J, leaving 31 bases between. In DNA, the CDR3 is TGCGCCAGCAGGCAGATGAATATGGACAGCCCCGCACGAAAGGAAAAACTGTTTTTT. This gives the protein CASRQMNMDSPARKEKLFF.

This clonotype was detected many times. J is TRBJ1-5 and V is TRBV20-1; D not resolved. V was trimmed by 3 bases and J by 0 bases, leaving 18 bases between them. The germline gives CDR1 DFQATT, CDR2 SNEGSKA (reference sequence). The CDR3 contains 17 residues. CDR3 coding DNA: TGCAGTGCTAGTAGGGCCAGCATCAAACTTAGCAATCAGCCCCAGCATTTT. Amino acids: CSASRASIKLSNQPQHF.

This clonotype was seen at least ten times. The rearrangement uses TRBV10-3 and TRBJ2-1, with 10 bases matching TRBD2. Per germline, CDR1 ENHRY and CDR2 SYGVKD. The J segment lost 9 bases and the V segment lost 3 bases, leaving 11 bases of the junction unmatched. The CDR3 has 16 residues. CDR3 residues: CAISERESGGAAEQFF. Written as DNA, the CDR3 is TGTGCCATCAGTGAAAGGGAAAGCGGGGGGGCCGCTGAGCAGTTCTTC.

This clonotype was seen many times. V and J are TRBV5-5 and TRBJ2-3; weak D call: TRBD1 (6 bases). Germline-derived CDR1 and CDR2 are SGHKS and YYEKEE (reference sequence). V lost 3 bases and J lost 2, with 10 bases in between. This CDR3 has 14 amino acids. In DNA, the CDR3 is TGTGCCAGCAGCTGGGACACCATCACAGATACGCAGTATTTT. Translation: CASSWDTITDTQYF.

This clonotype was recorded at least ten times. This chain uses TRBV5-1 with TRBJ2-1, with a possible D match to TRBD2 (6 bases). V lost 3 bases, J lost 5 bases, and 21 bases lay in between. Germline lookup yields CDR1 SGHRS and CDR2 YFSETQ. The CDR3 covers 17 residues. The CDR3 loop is CASSSSSLGGLDNEQFF. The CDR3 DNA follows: TGCGCCAGCAGCTCCTCTTCCCTCGGGGGTTTAGACAATGAGCAGTTCTTC.

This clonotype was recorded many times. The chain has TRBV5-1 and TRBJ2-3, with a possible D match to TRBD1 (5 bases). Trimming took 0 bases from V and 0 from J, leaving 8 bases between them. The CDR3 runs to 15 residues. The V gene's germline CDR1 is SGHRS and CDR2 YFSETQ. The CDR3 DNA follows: TGCGCCAGCAGCTTGGAGACAGCCAGCACAGATACGCAGTATTTT. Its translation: CASSLETASTDTQYF.

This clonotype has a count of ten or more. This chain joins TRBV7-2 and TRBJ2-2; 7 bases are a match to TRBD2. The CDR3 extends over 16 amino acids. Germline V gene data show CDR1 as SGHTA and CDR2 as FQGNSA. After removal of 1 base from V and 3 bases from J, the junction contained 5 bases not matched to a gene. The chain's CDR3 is CASSLVVREDTGELFF. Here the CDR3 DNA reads TGTGCCAGCAGCTTAGTCGTCCGGGAGGACACCGGGGAGCTGTTTTTT. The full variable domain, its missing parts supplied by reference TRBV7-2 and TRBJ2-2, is GAGVSQSPSNKVTEKGKDVELRCDPISGHTALYWYRQSLGQGLEFLIYFQGNSAPDKSGLPSDRFSAERTGGSVSTLTIQRTQQEDSAVYLCASSLVVREDTGELFFGEGSRLTVL.

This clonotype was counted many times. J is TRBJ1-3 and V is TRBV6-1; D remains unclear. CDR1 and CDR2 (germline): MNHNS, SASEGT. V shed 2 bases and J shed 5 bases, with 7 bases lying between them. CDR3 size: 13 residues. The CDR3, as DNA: TGTGCCAGCAGTGAACCCCCCCGAAACACCATATATTTT. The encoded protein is CASSEPPRNTIYF.

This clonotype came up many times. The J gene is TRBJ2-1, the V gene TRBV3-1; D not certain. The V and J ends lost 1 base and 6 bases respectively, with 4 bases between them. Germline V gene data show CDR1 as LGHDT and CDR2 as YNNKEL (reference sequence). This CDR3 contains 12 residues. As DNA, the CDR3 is TGTGCCAGCAGCCAAGTCGGCAATGAGCAGTTCTTC. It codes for CASSQVGNEQFF.

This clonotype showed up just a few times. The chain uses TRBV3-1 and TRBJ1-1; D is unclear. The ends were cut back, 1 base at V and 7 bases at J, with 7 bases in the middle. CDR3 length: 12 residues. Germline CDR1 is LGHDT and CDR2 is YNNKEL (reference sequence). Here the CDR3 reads CASSQVKSEAFF. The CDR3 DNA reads TGTGCCAGCAGCCAAGTCAAGAGTGAAGCTTTCTTT.

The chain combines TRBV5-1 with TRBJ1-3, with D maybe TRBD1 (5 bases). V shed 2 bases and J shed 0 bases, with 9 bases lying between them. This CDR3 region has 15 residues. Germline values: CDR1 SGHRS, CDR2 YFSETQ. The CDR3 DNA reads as TGCGCCAGCAGCTTAGAGGGGAACTCTGGAAACACCATATATTTT. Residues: CASSLEGNSGNTIYF. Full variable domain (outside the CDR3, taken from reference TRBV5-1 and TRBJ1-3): KAGVTQTPRYLIKTRGQQVTLSCSPISGHRSVSWYQQTPGQGLQFLFEYFSETQRNKGNFPGRFSGRQFSNSRSEMNVSTLELGDSALYLCASSLEGNSGNTIYFGEGSWLTVV.

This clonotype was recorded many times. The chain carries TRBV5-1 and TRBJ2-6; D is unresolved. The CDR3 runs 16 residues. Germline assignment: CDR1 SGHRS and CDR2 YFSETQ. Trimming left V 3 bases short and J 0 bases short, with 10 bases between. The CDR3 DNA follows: TGCGCCAGCAGCTCGATGGTCGCCTCTGGGGCCAACGTCCTGACTTTC. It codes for CASSSMVASGANVLTF.

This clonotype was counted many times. Written as DNA, the CDR3 is TGTGCCAGCAGCCGCAAAACCGACAGAAGCTCTGGAAACACCATATATTTT. Its protein is CASSRKTDRSSGNTIYF. V and J are TRBV5-6 and TRBJ1-3; perhaps TRBD1 as D (5 bases). This CDR3 is 17 amino acids long. The germline gives CDR1 SGHDT, CDR2 YYEEEE. The germline V and J ends were trimmed by 4 bases and 0 bases, with 17 bases remaining between them.

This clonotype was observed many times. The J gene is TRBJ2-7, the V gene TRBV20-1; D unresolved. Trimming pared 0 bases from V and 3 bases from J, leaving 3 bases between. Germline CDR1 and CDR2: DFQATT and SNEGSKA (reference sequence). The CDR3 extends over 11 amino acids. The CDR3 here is CSARESYEQYF. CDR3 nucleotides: TGCAGTGCTAGAGAAAGCTACGAGCAGTACTTC.

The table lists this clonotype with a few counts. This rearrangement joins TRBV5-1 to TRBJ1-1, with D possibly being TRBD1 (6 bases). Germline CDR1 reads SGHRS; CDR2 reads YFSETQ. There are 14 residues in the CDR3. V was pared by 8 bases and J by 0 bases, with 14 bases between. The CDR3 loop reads CASSTGIMNTEAFF. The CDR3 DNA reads TGCGCCAGTTCGACAGGAATCATGAACACTGAAGCTTTCTTT.

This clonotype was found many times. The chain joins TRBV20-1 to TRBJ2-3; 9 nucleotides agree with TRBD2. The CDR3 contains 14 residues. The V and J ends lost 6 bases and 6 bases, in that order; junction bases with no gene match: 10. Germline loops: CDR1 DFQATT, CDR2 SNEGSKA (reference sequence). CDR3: CSASGTSRSDTQYF. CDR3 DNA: TGCAGTGCCTCCGGGACTAGCCGCTCTGATACGCAGTATTTT.